Described below is a single TCR beta chain sequence and its context. A read error may account for a junction end that differs from germline. Original methodology: How many nucleated cells were present was estimated from reference gene primer amplification. Produced via immunoSEQ multiplex PCR; TCRdb's table is partial and in-frame only. From that table come the V and J calls and clone size; the DNA was used to work out D and trimming. The sample holds 150,000 or so clones; about nine tenths are singletons and the top ten take roughly 1.5%. This record belongs to a study of blood T cell repertoires in COVID-19. Background on the study: From the United States, Italy and Spain came samples of acute and convalescent COVID-19. T cells, B-cell-depleted T cells, or PBMCs provided the cDNA or gDNA that served as material.

There are 18 residues in the CDR3. Germline V lookup: CDR1 MNHEY, CDR2 SVGEGT. This receptor was identified in a woman between 50 and 59 years old with acute or convalescent COVID-19. The V and J genes are TRBV6-2 or TRBV6-3 and TRBJ1-5, with TRBD1 matching 12 bases. The specimen was peripheral blood. The CDR3 region has the DNA TGTGCCAGCAGTTACTCCGGGACAGGGGGCAGTAGCAATCAGCCTCAGCATTTT. This codes for CASSYSGTGGSSNQPQHF.